The rows below give T cell receptor beta chains drawn from one sample of a study of T-cell memory formation after mild COVID-19. TCRdb reanalysed the 5' RACE reads using MiXCR and keeps one entry per CDR3 protein. The sample lists fewer than 500,000 distinct CDR3 sequences, 20% to 25% occurring once. Sample: PBMCs or a T cell subset sorted from them (not recorded which). The receptors were gathered from an adult woman who had mild COVID-19 (a few samples of this study predate the infection). Cell type and time point are not known. Both conserved end residues are part of each CDR3. D genes are given only for firm matches. Not every row has a clone size; where given, it reads once, few, many or a size class.

V gene	D gene	J gene	clone size	CDR3 protein	CDR3 DNA
TRBV5-1	TRBD2	TRBJ2-1	few	CASSLVGLAGDEQFF	TGCGCCAGCAGCTTGGTGGGACTAGCGGGAGATGAGCAGTTCTTC
TRBV12-3/TRBV12-4	NA	TRBJ1-1	NA	CASRSRLGTNTEAFF	TGTGCCAGCAGGTCCCGTCTGGGAACGAACACTGAAGCTTTCTTT
TRBV5-6	TRBD1	TRBJ1-1	NA	CASSWTGVEAFF	TGTGCCAGCAGCTGGACAGGGGTCGAAGCTTTCTTT
TRBV7-9	NA	TRBJ2-7	few	CASSSGPLEQYF	TGTGCCAGCAGCTCGGGACCTTTGGAGCAGTACTTC
TRBV7-9	NA	TRBJ2-1	many	CASTSPSSYNEQFF	TGTGCCAGCACCTCGCCCTCCTCCTACAATGAGCAGTTCTTC
TRBV5-1	NA	TRBJ1-1	few	CASSLVWSRGRSNTEAFF	TGCGCCAGCAGCTTGGTTTGGTCGAGGGGCAGATCGAACACTGAAGCTTTCTTT
TRBV24-1	NA	TRBJ1-2	few	CATSDPGRPYGYTF	TGTGCCACCAGTGACCCGGGACGGCCCTATGGCTACACCTTC
TRBV7-9	NA	TRBJ2-2	NA	CASSSSIRIRNTGELFF	TGTGCCAGCAGCTCCTCAATCCGTATACGGAACACCGGGGAGCTGTTTTTT
TRBV7-9	TRBD1	TRBJ2-5	NA	CASSQGAASHGTQYF	TGTGCCAGCAGCCAGGGGGCAGCTTCGCATGGGACCCAGTACTTC
TRBV7-2	NA	TRBJ1-5	NA	CASSIVERASQPQHF	TGTGCCAGCAGTATCGTGGAGAGGGCGAGTCAGCCCCAGCATTTT
TRBV2	TRBD2	TRBJ2-1	NA	CASTSRGLAGAEQFF	TGTGCCAGCACCTCAAGGGGACTAGCGGGGGCTGAGCAGTTCTTC
TRBV20-1	NA	TRBJ2-7	NA	CSARGPSSYEQYF	TGCAGTGCTAGAGGACCCAGCTCCTACGAGCAGTACTTC
TRBV5-1	NA	TRBJ1-1	NA	CASKFGAMNTEAFF	TGCGCCAGCAAGTTCGGAGCTATGAACACTGAAGCTTTCTTT
TRBV7-6	NA	TRBJ2-1	NA	CASSLGSKNEQFF	TGTGCCAGCAGCTTAGGGTCGAAGAATGAGCAGTTCTTC
TRBV9	NA	TRBJ1-2	NA	CASPSWGYTF	TGTGCCAGCCCAAGTTGGGGCTACACCTTC
TRBV7-2	NA	TRBJ2-5	few	CASSRRPIWGETQYF	TGTGCCAGCAGCCGAAGACCTATCTGGGGGGAGACCCAGTACTTC
TRBV3-1	TRBD2	TRBJ2-1	NA	CASNSGGAFNEQFF	TGTGCCAGCAATAGCGGGGGGGCCTTCAATGAGCAGTTCTTC
TRBV20-1	TRBD2	TRBJ2-5	NA	CSAREPTSGRAETQYF	TGCAGTGCTAGAGAGCCAACTAGCGGGAGGGCGGAGACCCAGTACTTC
TRBV30	NA	TRBJ2-7	NA	CAWISRDSYEQYF	TGTGCCTGGATTAGCAGGGACTCCTACGAGCAGTACTTC
TRBV25-1	TRBD2	TRBJ2-1	NA	CASSEASSGRKYEQFF	TGTGCCAGCAGTGAAGCCTCTAGCGGGAGGAAATATGAGCAGTTCTTC
TRBV5-5	TRBD2	TRBJ2-1	NA	CASSLAWGGGEQFF	TGTGCCAGCAGCTTGGCTTGGGGGGGAGGTGAGCAGTTCTTC
TRBV2	NA	TRBJ2-7	few	CASSDLGISSYEQYF	TGTGCCAGCAGTGATCTGGGGATAAGCTCCTACGAGCAGTACTTC
TRBV7-3	NA	TRBJ2-1	few	CASSPLPDNEQFF	TGTGCCAGCAGTCCACTACCTGACAATGAGCAGTTCTTC
TRBV7-3	TRBD1	TRBJ2-6	NA	CASSPTGTGGASGANVLTF	TGTGCCAGCAGCCCAACCGGGACAGGGGGCGCATCTGGGGCCAACGTCCTGACTTTC
TRBV12-3/TRBV12-4	TRBD1	TRBJ1-5	NA	CASSLGRQGYNQPQHF	TGTGCCAGCAGTTTAGGCCGACAGGGCTACAATCAGCCCCAGCATTTT
TRBV6-2/TRBV6-3	NA	TRBJ1-1	few	CASNGHMNTEAFF	TGTGCCAGCAATGGACATATGAACACTGAAGCTTTCTTT
TRBV12-5	NA	TRBJ1-2	NA	CASGQQRDGGYTF	TGTGCTAGTGGACAACAGAGGGACGGCGGCTACACCTTC
TRBV14	NA	TRBJ2-1	NA	CASSQNLWSEQFF	TGTGCCAGCAGCCAGAACCTATGGAGTGAGCAGTTCTTC
TRBV20-1	NA	TRBJ2-3	NA	CSAPQGSTDTQYF	TGCAGTGCCCCACAGGGTAGCACAGATACGCAGTATTTT
TRBV12-3/TRBV12-4	TRBD1	TRBJ1-4	few	CATRRGTGSEKLFF	TGTGCCACCCGCCGGGGGACAGGGTCTGAAAAACTGTTTTTT
TRBV11-2	NA	TRBJ2-1	few	CASSLLVLSSYNEQFF	TGTGCCAGCAGCTTGCTCGTACTGAGCTCCTACAATGAGCAGTTCTTC
TRBV7-3	NA	TRBJ2-1	many	CASSSDSYNEQFF	TGTGCCAGCAGCTCCGACTCCTACAATGAGCAGTTCTTC
TRBV20-1	NA	TRBJ2-1	few	CSARDSWVGGNEQFF	TGCAGTGCTAGAGATTCGTGGGTAGGGGGCAATGAGCAGTTCTTC
TRBV12-3/TRBV12-4	TRBD2	TRBJ2-3	few	CASRMRGFLLAGGVDTQYF	TGTGCCAGCAGGATGAGGGGGTTTCTCTTAGCGGGGGGCGTAGATACGCAGTATTTT
TRBV12-3/TRBV12-4	TRBD2	TRBJ2-5	NA	CASSPSGTRRQETQYF	TGTGCCAGCAGTCCCTCCGGGACTAGGCGGCAAGAGACCCAGTACTTC
TRBV6-2/TRBV6-3	TRBD2	TRBJ2-1	NA	CASMILAGGTNEQFF	TGTGCCAGCATGATACTAGCGGGAGGTACGAATGAGCAGTTCTTC
TRBV6-2/TRBV6-3	TRBD2	TRBJ2-1	few	CASSPGSSGGAGRQFF	TGTGCCAGCAGCCCCGGTTCCAGCGGGGGGGCCGGGCGGCAGTTCTTC
TRBV2	TRBD2	TRBJ2-3	NA	CASSEVLAGGTDTQYF	TGTGCCAGCAGTGAAGTACTAGCGGGGGGGACAGATACGCAGTATTTT
TRBV18	NA	TRBJ2-5	NA	CASSPSGNQETQYF	TGTGCCAGCTCACCATCGGGAAACCAAGAGACCCAGTACTTC
TRBV4-1	NA	TRBJ1-2	many	CASRLTGTSRLGYTF	TGCGCCAGCAGGTTGACGGGTACTAGTCGTCTTGGCTACACCTTC
TRBV6-5	NA	TRBJ1-1	NA	CASSYSDYAQNTEAFF	TGTGCCAGCAGTTACTCGGACTATGCCCAGAACACTGAAGCTTTCTTT
TRBV5-1	TRBD1	TRBJ1-2	many	CASSREGQVYGYTF	TGCGCCAGCAGCAGAGAGGGACAGGTCTATGGCTACACCTTC
TRBV5-1	NA	TRBJ1-1	NA	CASSLVGEDEAFF	TGCGCCAGCAGCTTGGTCGGGGAGGATGAAGCTTTCTTT
TRBV19	NA	TRBJ1-1	NA	CASSIDLGGETEAFF	TGTGCCAGTAGTATAGATCTCGGAGGGGAAACTGAAGCTTTCTTT
TRBV11-2	NA	TRBJ2-1	NA	CASSQRRAAGTYNEQFF	TGTGCCAGCAGCCAAAGGCGGGCAGCGGGCACCTACAATGAGCAGTTCTTC
TRBV2	NA	TRBJ2-3	few	CASRGGASRPADTQYF	TGTGCCAGCAGGGGGGGGGCTAGCAGGCCTGCAGATACGCAGTATTTT
TRBV2	NA	TRBJ1-3	few	CASRVAGNTIYF	TGTGCCAGCAGAGTAGCTGGAAACACCATATATTTT
TRBV12-3/TRBV12-4	NA	TRBJ1-3	few	CASSFGGGAGNTIYF	TGTGCCAGCAGTTTTGGGGGGGGAGCTGGAAACACCATATATTTT
TRBV9	NA	TRBJ2-7	NA	CASSPQGGVSYEQYF	TGTGCCAGCAGCCCCCAAGGGGGGGTTTCCTACGAGCAGTACTTC
TRBV29-1	TRBD2	TRBJ2-2	few	CSVGGRRTGELFF	TGCAGCGTGGGGGGGAGGCGCACCGGGGAGCTGTTTTTT
TRBV20-1	NA	TRBJ2-7	NA	CSARGSAGVYEQYF	TGCAGTGCTAGAGGTTCGGCAGGGGTCTACGAGCAGTACTTC